Listed below are T cell receptor beta chains from one sample, sequenced in a study of regulatory T cells in long-lasting Graves disease. TCRdb reprocessed the multiplex PCR reads via MiXCR and lists one record per CDR3 protein. The table records 700,000 or so distinct CDR3 sequences, around 30% of them present only once. The source was peripheral blood mononuclear cells (PBMCs), collected when the disease was refractory, from a patient treated with antithyroid drugs. The receptors come from a female donor with Graves disease. CDR3s include the opening cysteine and the closing phenylalanine or tryptophan. The D gene is left open where the match is weak. The size of a clone is reported for some rows only, either as once, few or many, or as a class for expanded clones.

D gene	V gene	clone size	J gene	CDR3 DNA	CDR3 protein
NA	TRBV20-1	NA	TRBJ2-2	TGCAGTGCTAGAGGGGAGGCGAACACCGGGGAGCTGTTTTTT	CSARGEANTGELFF
TRBD1	TRBV5-1	NA	TRBJ2-7	TGCGCCAGCCGGGACCCCGGGACAGGGGATTACGAGCAGTACTTC	CASRDPGTGDYEQYF
NA	TRBV28	many	TRBJ1-1	TGTGCCAGCGCCCTGACAGGTATGAACACTGAAGCTTTCTTT	CASALTGMNTEAFF
NA	TRBV6-1	NA	TRBJ1-2	TGTGCCACCCGCCGGGGACGGATTAACTATGGCTACACCTTC	CATRRGRINYGYTF
NA	TRBV12-3/TRBV12-4	many	TRBJ1-1	TGTGCCAGCAGCCTTGGGAACTTGAACACTGAAGCTTTCTTT	CASSLGNLNTEAFF
TRBD1	TRBV12-3/TRBV12-4	few	TRBJ1-1	TGTGCCAGCAGCCCGACGGGACAGTATCGCACTGAAGCTTTCTTT	CASSPTGQYRTEAFF
NA	TRBV27	few	TRBJ2-6	TGTGCCAGCAGTTTTCAGGGGTCGTCTGGGGCCAACGTCCTGACTTTC	CASSFQGSSGANVLTF
NA	TRBV5-4	NA	TRBJ1-2	TGTGCCAGCAGCTTGCACAGATCCTATGGCTACACCTTC	CASSLHRSYGYTF
NA	TRBV6-1	NA	TRBJ1-6	TGTGCCAGCAGGGGCTCGGAGCCGAAGCTGTATAATTCACCCCTCCACTTT	CASRGSEPKLYNSPLHF
TRBD1	TRBV28	many	TRBJ1-6	TGTGCCAGCGCCCGTGTACAGGGGATACTTAATTCACCCCTCCACTTT	CASARVQGILNSPLHF
NA	TRBV12-3/TRBV12-4	NA	TRBJ1-5	TGTGCCAGCACCCTGACAGGACTTAGCAATCAGCCCCAGCATTTT	CASTLTGLSNQPQHF
TRBD1	TRBV19	NA	TRBJ1-6	TGTGCCAGTAGTACCTGGACAGGGAAACTTAATTCACCCCTCCACTTT	CASSTWTGKLNSPLHF
NA	TRBV5-1	NA	TRBJ1-1	TGCGCCAGCAGCTTGGCAAGGGGCAGACCAGGGAACACTGAAGCTTTCTTT	CASSLARGRPGNTEAFF
TRBD2	TRBV19	NA	TRBJ2-5	TGTGCCAGTAGTGTCATCACGACTAGCGGGGAAATCCCCTCACAAGAGACCCAGTACTTC	CASSVITTSGEIPSQETQYF
NA	TRBV28	many	TRBJ1-1	TGTGCCAGCGGCCCGTGGGGACCGAGCCTTATGAACACTGAAGCTTTCTTT	CASGPWGPSLMNTEAFF
TRBD2	TRBV12-3/TRBV12-4	NA	TRBJ2-5	TGTGCCAGCAGCTCCCCCCTAGCGGGCCAAGAGACCCAGTACTTC	CASSSPLAGQETQYF
NA	TRBV28	NA	TRBJ1-5	TGTGCCAGCAACCATCAGGGTAATAGCAATCAGCCCCAGCATTTT	CASNHQGNSNQPQHF
NA	TRBV9	few	TRBJ1-1	TGTGCCAGCAGCGTAGAGAGCAGAACTGAAGCTTTCTTT	CASSVESRTEAFF
NA	TRBV13	NA	TRBJ1-1	TGTGCCAGCAGCCGACGGGGACAGAACACTGAAGCTTTCTTT	CASSRRGQNTEAFF
NA	TRBV28	once	TRBJ2-3	TGTGCCAGCAGTCAAACTAGGGCAGATACGCAGTATTTT	CASSQTRADTQYF
NA	TRBV19	NA	TRBJ2-7	TGTGCCAGTAGTATGAAGGGGCCCGCCTACGAGCAGTACTTC	CASSMKGPAYEQYF
NA	TRBV12-3/TRBV12-4	few	TRBJ2-5	TGTGCCAGCGGAGGCTTGGAGACCCAGTACTTC	CASGGLETQYF
NA	TRBV7-2	NA	TRBJ1-2	TGTGCCAGCAGCCCGGGACCGATTAACTATGGCTACACCTTC	CASSPGPINYGYTF
TRBD1	TRBV5-6	few	TRBJ1-3	TGTGCCAGCAGCCGGACAGGGGCTGGAAACACCATATATTTT	CASSRTGAGNTIYF
TRBD1	TRBV12-3/TRBV12-4	many	TRBJ2-5	TGTGCCAGCAGTTGGGACAGGGGGCGACAAGAGACCCAGTACTTC	CASSWDRGRQETQYF
NA	TRBV20-1	few	TRBJ1-3	TGCAGTGCTAGAAGGGCTAACTCTGGAAACACCATATATTTT	CSARRANSGNTIYF
TRBD1	TRBV12-3/TRBV12-4	many	TRBJ1-2	TGTGCCAGCAGTTTCCCGGGACAGGGCTTGAATAACTATGGCTACACCTTC	CASSFPGQGLNNYGYTF